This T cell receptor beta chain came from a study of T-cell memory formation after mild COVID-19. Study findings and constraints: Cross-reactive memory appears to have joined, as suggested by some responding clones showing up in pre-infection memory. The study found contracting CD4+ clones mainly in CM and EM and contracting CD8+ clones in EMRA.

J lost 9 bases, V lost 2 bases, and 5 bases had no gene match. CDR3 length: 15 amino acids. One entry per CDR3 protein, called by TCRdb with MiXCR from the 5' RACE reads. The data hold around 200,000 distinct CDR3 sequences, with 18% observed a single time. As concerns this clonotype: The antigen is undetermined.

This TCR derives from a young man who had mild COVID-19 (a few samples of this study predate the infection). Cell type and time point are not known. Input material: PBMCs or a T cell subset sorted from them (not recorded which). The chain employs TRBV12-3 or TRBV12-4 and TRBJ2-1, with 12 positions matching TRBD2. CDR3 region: CASSLSSGGAGEQFF. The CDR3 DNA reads TGTGCCAGCAGTTTATCTAGCGGGGGGGCTGGTGAGCAGTTCTTC.